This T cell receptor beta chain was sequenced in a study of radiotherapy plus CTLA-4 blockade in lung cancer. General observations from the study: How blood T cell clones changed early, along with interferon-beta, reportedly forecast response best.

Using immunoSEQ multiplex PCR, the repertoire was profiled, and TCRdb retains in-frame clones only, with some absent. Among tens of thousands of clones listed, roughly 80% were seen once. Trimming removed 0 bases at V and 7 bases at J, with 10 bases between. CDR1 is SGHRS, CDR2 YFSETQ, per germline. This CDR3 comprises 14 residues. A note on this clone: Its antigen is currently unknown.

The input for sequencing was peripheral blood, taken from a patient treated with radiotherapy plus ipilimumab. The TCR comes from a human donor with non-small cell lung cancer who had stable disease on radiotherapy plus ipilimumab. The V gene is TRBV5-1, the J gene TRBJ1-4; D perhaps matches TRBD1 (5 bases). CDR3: CASSLADTGEKLFF. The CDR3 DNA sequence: TGCGCCAGCAGCTTGGCCGACACAGGTGAAAAACTGTTTTTT.